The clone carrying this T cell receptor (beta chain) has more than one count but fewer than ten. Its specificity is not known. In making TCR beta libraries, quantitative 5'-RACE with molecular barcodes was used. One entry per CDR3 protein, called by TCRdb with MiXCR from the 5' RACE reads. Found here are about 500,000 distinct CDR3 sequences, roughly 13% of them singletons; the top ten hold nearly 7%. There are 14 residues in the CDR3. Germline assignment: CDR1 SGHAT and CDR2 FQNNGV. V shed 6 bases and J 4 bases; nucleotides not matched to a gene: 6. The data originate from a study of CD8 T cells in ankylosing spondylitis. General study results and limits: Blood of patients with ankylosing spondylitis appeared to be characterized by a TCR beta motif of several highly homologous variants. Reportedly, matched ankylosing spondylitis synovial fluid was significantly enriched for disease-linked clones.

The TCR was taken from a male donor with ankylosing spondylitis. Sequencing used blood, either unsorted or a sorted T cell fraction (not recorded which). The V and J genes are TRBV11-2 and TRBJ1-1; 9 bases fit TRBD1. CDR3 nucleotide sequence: TGTGCCAGCAGGTTGACAGGGGGTCCCACTGAAGCTTTCTTT. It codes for CASRLTGGPTEAFF.